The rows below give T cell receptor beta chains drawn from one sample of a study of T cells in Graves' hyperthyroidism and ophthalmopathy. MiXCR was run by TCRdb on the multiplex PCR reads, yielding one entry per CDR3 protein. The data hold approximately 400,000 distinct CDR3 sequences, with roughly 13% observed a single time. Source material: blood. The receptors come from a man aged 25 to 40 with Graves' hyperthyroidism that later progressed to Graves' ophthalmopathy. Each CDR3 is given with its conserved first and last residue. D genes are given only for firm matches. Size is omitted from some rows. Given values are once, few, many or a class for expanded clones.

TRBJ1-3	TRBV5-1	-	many	TGCGCCAGCAGCCCCGGGACCGATGGAAACACCATATATTTT	CASSPGTDGNTIYF
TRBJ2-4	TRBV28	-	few	TGTGCCAGCAGTTTCCGGGGCCCTATTCAGTACTTC	CASSFRGPIQYF
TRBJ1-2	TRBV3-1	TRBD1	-	TGTGCCAGCAGCCACTCCACGCTCCGGGACAGCTCCTATGGCTACACCTTC	CASSHSTLRDSSYGYTF
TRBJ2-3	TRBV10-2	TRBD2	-	TGCGCCGGCAGTGTGGCGGGGGACACAGATACGCAGTATTTT	CAGSVAGDTDTQYF
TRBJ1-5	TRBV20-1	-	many	TGCAGGGCAGGGGCTTCGAATCAGCCCCAGCATTTT	CRAGASNQPQHF
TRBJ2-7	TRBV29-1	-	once	TGCAGCGTTGAAGATCTGGGGTACGAGCAGTACTTC	CSVEDLGYEQYF
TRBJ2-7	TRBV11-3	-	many	TGTGCCAGCAGCCAGAGAAGGGCCCCCTACGAGCAGTACTTC	CASSQRRAPYEQYF
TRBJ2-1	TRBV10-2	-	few	TGCGCCAGCAGGCAGGGGATGACAAACAATGAGCAGTTCTTC	CASRQGMTNNEQFF
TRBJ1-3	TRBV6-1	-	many	TGTGCCAGCAGTGAAGGGCGGAGAGACGGAAACACCATATATTTT	CASSEGRRDGNTIYF
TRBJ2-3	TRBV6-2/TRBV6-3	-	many	TGTGCCAGCAGCCCGGGGGGCCCCCCAGATACGCAGTATTTT	CASSPGGPPDTQYF
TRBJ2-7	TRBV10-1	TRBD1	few	TGCGCCAGCAGCCCGCGGACAGGGGGCTTGTACGAGCAGTACTTC	CASSPRTGGLYEQYF
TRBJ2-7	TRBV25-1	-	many	TGTGCCAGCAGTGAAACAGGGCGAACCTACGAGCAGTACTTC	CASSETGRTYEQYF
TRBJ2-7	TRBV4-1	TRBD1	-	TGCGCCAGCAGCCAGGAACCGGGACAGGGAGTAAAGGAGCAGTACTTC	CASSQEPGQGVKEQYF
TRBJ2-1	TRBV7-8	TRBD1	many	TGTGCCAGCAGCTTAATGGGACAGGGGGGCGGTGAGCAGTTCTTC	CASSLMGQGGGEQFF
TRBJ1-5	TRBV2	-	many	TGTGCCAGCAGCCTCGGGGGGAGATATCAGCCCCAGCATTTT	CASSLGGRYQPQHF
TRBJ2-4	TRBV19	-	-	TGTGCCAGTAGTATACCGCCAAACATTCAGTACTTC	CASSIPPNIQYF
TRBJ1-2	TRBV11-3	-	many	TGTGCCAGCAGCTTAGCGGGACAATCCTATGGCTACACCTTC	CASSLAGQSYGYTF
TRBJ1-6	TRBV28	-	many	TGTGCCAGCAGTTTAAGGGGGAATTATAATTCACCCCTCCACTTT	CASSLRGNYNSPLHF
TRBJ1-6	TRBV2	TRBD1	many	TGTGCCAGCAGTGCGGACAGGGGAATGAGCTCCTATAATTCACCCCTCCACTTT	CASSADRGMSSYNSPLHF
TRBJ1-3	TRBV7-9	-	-	TGTGCCAGCAGCCCACCCCTGGGGGTAGCGGGAAACACCATATATTTT	CASSPPLGVAGNTIYF
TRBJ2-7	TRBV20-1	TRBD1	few	TGCAGTGCGAAAGGGTCCAGGGGGAATGAATACGAGCAGTACTTC	CSAKGSRGNEYEQYF
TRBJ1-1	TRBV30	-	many	TGTGCCTGGAGTTTTGACACGAACACTGAAGCTTTCTTT	CAWSFDTNTEAFF
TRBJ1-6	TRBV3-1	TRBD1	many	TGTGCCAGCAGCCTTTCGACAGGGGTGCCCCTCCACTTT	CASSLSTGVPLHF
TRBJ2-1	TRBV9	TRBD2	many	TGTGCCAGCAGCGTATTTACCGGGGGGGCCTTTGACAATGAGCAGTTCTTC	CASSVFTGGAFDNEQFF
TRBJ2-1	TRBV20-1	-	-	TGCAGTGCTGCCTCTTTCGCAGGGCGTAGGAATGAGCAGTTCTTC	CSAASFAGRRNEQFF
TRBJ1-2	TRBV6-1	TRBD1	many	TGTGCCAGCAGCCCGGGACAGGGCAATGGCTACACCTTC	CASSPGQGNGYTF
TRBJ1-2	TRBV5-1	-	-	TGCGCCAGCAGTGATCCCCGGGGCAGCTATGGCTACACCTTC	CASSDPRGSYGYTF
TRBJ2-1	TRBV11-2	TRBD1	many	TGTGCCAGCACCTACGGACAGGCCGAGGTCAATGAGCAGTTCTTC	CASTYGQAEVNEQFF
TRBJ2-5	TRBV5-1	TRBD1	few	TGCGCCAGCAGATTGACAGGGGCTAGCCAAGAGACCCAGTACTTC	CASRLTGASQETQYF
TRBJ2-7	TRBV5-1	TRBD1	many	TGCGCCAGCAAAGGGGACAGCCATTCCTACGAGCAGTACTTC	CASKGDSHSYEQYF
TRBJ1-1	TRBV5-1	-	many	TGCGCCAGCAGCTTGAATGGGTACACTGAAGCTTTCTTT	CASSLNGYTEAFF
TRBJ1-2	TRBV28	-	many	TGTGCCAGCAGTTTAGCTCGGGGCACGCTGAGCGATGGCTACACCTTC	CASSLARGTLSDGYTF
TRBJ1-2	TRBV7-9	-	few	TGTGCCAGCAGCTTAGTAGGGCCGATGGGATACACCTTC	CASSLVGPMGYTF
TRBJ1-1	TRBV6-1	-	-	TGTGCCAGCAGTGGAGGCAGGGTAAACACTGAAGCTTTCTTT	CASSGGRVNTEAFF
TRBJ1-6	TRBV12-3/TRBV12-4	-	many	TGTGCCAGCAGCCCGGCCCGGGGTTCACCCCTCCACTTT	CASSPARGSPLHF
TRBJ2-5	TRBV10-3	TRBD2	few	TGTGCCATCAAGACTAGCGGGGCAGAGACCCAGTACTTC	CAIKTSGAETQYF
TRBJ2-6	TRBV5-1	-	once	TGCGCCAGCAGATTGGCCGAAGGGGGGGCGCCTGGGGCCAACGTCCTGACTTTC	CASRLAEGGAPGANVLTF
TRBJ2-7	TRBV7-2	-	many	TGTGCCAGCAGCTTAGTAGGGGACCGAACCTACGAGCAGTACTTC	CASSLVGDRTYEQYF
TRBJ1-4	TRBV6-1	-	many	TGTGCCAGCAGTCCCGAAGGTGAAAAACTGTTTTTT	CASSPEGEKLFF
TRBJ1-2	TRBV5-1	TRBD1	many	TGCGCCAGCGGCACAGGGGGCGGTTTCTATGGCTACACCTTC	CASGTGGGFYGYTF
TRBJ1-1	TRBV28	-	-	TGTGCCAACGCCCCCGGGGGAAAGTACACTGAAGCTTTCTTT	CANAPGGKYTEAFF
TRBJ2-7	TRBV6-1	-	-	TGTGCCAGCAGTCTCATGGGTGGGGGTTCCGAGCAGTACTTC	CASSLMGGGSEQYF
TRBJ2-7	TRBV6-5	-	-	TGTGCCAGCAGTTACTCGGGGAGAAACCCCTACGAGCAGTACTTC	CASSYSGRNPYEQYF
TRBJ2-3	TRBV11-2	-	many	TGTGCCAGCAGCAGAGGACAGACGGGGGGCACAGATACGCAGTATTTT	CASSRGQTGGTDTQYF
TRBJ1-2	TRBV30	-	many	TGTGCCTGGAGTGCTCCGGACAGTAACTATGGCTACACCTTC	CAWSAPDSNYGYTF
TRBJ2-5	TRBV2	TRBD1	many	TGTGCCAGCACGGGACAGGCGGGCGAGACCCAGTACTTC	CASTGQAGETQYF
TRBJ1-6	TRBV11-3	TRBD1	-	TGTGCCAGCAGCAGTCGGGACAGATACCTAGCTGGTTCACCCCTCCACTTT	CASSSRDRYLAGSPLHF
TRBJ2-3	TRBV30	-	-	TGTGCCTGGAGTACTGGCGGGGGCTCCACAGATACGCAGTATTTT	CAWSTGGGSTDTQYF
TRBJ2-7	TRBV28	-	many	TGTGCCAGCACCATGGGCGGAGGGAAGGTCTACGAGCAGTACTTC	CASTMGGGKVYEQYF
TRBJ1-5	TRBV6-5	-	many	TGTGCCAGCAGTTACTTCAGGGCCGACAATCAGCCCCAGCATTTT	CASSYFRADNQPQHF
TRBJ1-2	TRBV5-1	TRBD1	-	TGCGCCAGCAGCTGGAGGACAGGGGAAGGCTACACCTTC	CASSWRTGEGYTF
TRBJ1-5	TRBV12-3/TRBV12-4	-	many	TGTGCCAGCAGCCCGGACCTTAGCAATCAGCCCCAGCATTTT	CASSPDLSNQPQHF
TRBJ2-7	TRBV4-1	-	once	TGCGCCAGCAGCCAAGATGCCGGGGCCCCCTACGAGCAGTACTTC	CASSQDAGAPYEQYF
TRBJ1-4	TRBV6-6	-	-	TGTGCCAGCAGTTACTCGTGGGGGAGCCGAGAAAAACTGTTTTTT	CASSYSWGSREKLFF
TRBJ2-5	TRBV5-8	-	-	TGTGCCAGCAATCCCGGGGATCAAGAGACCCAGTACTTC	CASNPGDQETQYF
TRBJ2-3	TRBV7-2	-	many	TGTGCCAGCAGCTTAGTTGGGGTGGGAGATACGCAGTATTTT	CASSLVGVGDTQYF
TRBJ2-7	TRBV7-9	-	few	TGTGCCAGCAGCCCAGGGGTTACCGGGACCTACGAGCAGTACTTC	CASSPGVTGTYEQYF
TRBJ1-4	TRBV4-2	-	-	TGTGCCAGCAGCCAAGGGAATGAAAAACTGTTTTTT	CASSQGNEKLFF
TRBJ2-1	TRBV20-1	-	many	TGCAGTGCTAGTCCCCGCTGGGATAACTACAATGAGCAGTTCTTC	CSASPRWDNYNEQFF
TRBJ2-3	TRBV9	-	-	TGTGCCAGCAGCGTAGAAAGCACAGATACGCAGTATTTT	CASSVESTDTQYF